This entry concerns a single T cell receptor (beta chain). The antigen is undetermined. Profiling relied on immunoSEQ multiplex PCR, and the TCRdb table lists in-frame clones only, not all of them. This table has about 19,000 clones, about 85% appearing once. The entry originates in a study of somatic mutations in cytotoxic T cells in rheumatoid arthritis. The wider study: Flow-sorting brought some V beta antibody-stained T-cell populations to nearly 100% purity, V beta1+ cells sequenced for TCRB among them.

The CDR3 consists of 15 residues. The germline V gene encodes CDR1 SGHNT and CDR2 YYREEE (reference sequence). J lost 7 bases, V lost 0 bases, and 4 bases had no gene match. The study, taken as a whole, reports: No antigen targets were known for the expanded CD8+ clones. An age-related increase in CD8+ clonality was seen in rheumatoid arthritis patients but not in healthy controls. Some patients, 8 of 65, had a largest CD8+ clone that exceeded 20% of CD8+ cells.

The sample consisted of CD8+ T cells sorted from blood. This TCR was recovered from a woman aged 40 to 50 with rheumatoid arthritis. This chain uses TRBV5-4 with TRBJ2-1; 10 bases align to TRBD2. CDR3 DNA sequence: TGTGCCAGCAGCTTGGAACTAGCGGGAAATAATGAGCAGTTCTTC. The encoded protein is CASSLELAGNNEQFF.